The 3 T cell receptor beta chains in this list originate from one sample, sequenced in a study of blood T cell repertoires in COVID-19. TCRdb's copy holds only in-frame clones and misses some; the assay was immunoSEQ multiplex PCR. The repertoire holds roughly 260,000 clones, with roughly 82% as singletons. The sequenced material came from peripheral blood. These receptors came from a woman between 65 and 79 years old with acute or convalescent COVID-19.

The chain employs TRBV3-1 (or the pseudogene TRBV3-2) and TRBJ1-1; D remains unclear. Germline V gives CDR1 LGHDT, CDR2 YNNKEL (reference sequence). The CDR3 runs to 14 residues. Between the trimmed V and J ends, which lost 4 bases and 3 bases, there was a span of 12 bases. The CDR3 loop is CASSLAAGDTEAFF. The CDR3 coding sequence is TGTGCCAGCAGCCTCGCTGCGGGAGACACTGAAGCTTTCTTT.

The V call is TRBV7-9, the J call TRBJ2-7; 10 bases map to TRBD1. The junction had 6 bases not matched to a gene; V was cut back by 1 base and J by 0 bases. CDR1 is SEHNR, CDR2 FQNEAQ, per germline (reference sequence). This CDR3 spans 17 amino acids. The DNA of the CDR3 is TGTGCCAGCAGCTTAGTAGGAGGGACAGGGGTCTCCTACGAGCAGTACTTC. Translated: CASSLVGGTGVSYEQYF.

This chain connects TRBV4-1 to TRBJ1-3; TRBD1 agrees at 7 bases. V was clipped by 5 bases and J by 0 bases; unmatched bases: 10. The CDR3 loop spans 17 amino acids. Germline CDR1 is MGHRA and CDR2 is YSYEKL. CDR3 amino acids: CASSTATGIFSGNTIYF. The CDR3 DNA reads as TGCGCCAGCAGCACCGCGACAGGGATATTCTCTGGAAACACCATATATTTT.